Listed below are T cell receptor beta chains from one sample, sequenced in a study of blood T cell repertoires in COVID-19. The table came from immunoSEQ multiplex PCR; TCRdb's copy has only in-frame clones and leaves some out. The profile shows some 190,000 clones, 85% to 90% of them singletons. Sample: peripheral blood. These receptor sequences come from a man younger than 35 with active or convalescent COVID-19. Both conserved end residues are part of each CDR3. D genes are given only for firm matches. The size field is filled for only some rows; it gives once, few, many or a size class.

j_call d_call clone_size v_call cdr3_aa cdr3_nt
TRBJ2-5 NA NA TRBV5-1 CASSLGASQETQYF TGCGCCAGCAGCTTGGGAGCGAGCCAAGAGACCCAGTACTTC
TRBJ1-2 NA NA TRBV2 CASSGGSGYGYTF TGTGCCAGCTCCGGGGGTTCGGGCTATGGCTACACCTTC
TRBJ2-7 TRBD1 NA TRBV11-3 CASRTGTGAKGTSYEQYF TGTGCCAGCAGAACCGGGACAGGGGCGAAGGGGACCTCCTACGAGCAGTACTTC
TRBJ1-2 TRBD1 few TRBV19 CASSSDRGSIGYTF TGTGCCAGTAGCTCCGACAGGGGAAGTATTGGCTACACCTTC
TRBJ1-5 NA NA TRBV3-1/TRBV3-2 CASSQDLSRGNQPQHF TGTGCCAGCAGCCAAGATCTGTCCCGTGGCAATCAGCCCCAGCATTTT
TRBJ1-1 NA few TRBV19 CASTPGRVGTEAFF TGTGCCAGTACTCCAGGGAGGGTGGGCACTGAAGCTTTCTTT
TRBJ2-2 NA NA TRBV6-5 CASSYQGPNTGELFF TGTGCCAGCAGTTATCAGGGGCCGAACACCGGGGAGCTGTTTTTT
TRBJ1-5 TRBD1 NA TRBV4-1 CASSPTPGQGYHQPQHF TGCGCCAGCAGCCCGACACCGGGACAGGGATACCATCAGCCCCAGCATTTT
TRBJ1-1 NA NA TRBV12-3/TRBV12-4 CASSFSGNTEAFF TGTGCCAGCAGTTTCTCCGGGAACACTGAAGCTTTCTTT
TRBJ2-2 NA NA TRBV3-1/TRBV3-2 CASSPRHRAGELFF TGTGCCAGCAGCCCCCGACACAGAGCCGGGGAGCTGTTTTTT
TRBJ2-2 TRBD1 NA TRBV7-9 CASSPGTDNTGELFF TGTGCCAGCAGCCCCGGGACAGATAACACCGGGGAGCTGTTTTTT
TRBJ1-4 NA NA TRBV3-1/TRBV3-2 CASSQIATSRGEKLFF TGTGCCAGCAGCCAAATTGCCACGTCACGGGGGGAAAAACTGTTTTTT
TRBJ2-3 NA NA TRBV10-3 CATASRQAGTDTQYF TGTGCCACAGCTAGCAGACAGGCTGGCACAGATACGCAGTATTTT
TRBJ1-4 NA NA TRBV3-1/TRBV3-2 CASSPFEGGEKLFF TGTGCCAGCAGCCCGTTCGAGGGTGGGGAAAAACTGTTTTTT
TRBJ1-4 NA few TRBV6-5 CASTSGGNNEKLFF TGTGCCAGCACCTCCGGGGGAAATAATGAAAAACTGTTTTTT
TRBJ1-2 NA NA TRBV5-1 CASSSPQGLLANYGYTF TGCGCCAGCAGCTCCCCGCAGGGGCTTTTAGCTAACTATGGCTACACCTTC